This T cell receptor beta chain was profiled in a study of blood T cell repertoires in COVID-19. Study background: Samples of COVID-19 (acute and convalescent) were obtained from the United States, Italy and Spain. From T cells, B-cell-depleted T cells, or PBMCs came the material, which was cDNA or gDNA.

In the original workflow: Nucleated cell number was recorded as an estimate derived from reference gene primer amplification. Sequencing used immunoSEQ multiplex PCR; TCRdb keeps in-frame clones, though not all of them. From that table come the V and J calls and clone size; the DNA was used to work out D and trimming. The table lists about 68,000 clones, 88% of them singletons. Trimming took 10 bases from V and 11 from J, leaving 21 bases between them. The CDR3 consists of 14 residues. The germline V gene encodes CDR1 SNHLY and CDR2 FYNNEI. Sequenced sample: peripheral blood. The V gene is TRBV2, the J gene TRBJ1-6, with D perhaps matching TRBD1 (5 bases). The sequence was obtained from a human donor in a cohort sampled during active COVID-19. DNA of the CDR3: TGTGCCACCAAAAATGGGGGGGTTCATACACCCCTCCACTTT. Encoded protein: CATKNGGVHTPLHF.